This TCR beta chain was identified during a study of tumor-infiltrating lymphocytes in primary liver carcinoma. Overall study: The tumors, T1-T3 N0M0 lesions, were roughly 4 to 10 cm across.

Regarding this clonotype: As yet, its antigen is unknown.

V was trimmed by 3 bases and J by 10 bases, leaving 14 bases between them. Germline assignment: CDR1 SGHAT and CDR2 FQDESV (reference sequence). CDR3 length: 13 residues. Without any cell sorting, roughly 18-30 mg of bulk tissue yielded co-extracted RNA and DNA. Separate regions, five per tumor, were sampled. With a constant-region primer, TCR beta cDNA was made from approximately 520 ng of total RNA. Library construction for TCR beta comprised three nested multiplex PCR rounds performed with slightly modified ARM-PCR. TRBV1-TRBV30 forward primers paired with a C-beta reverse primer were used in the first two PCR rounds, which ran around 10 cycles each. TCRdb processed the multiplex PCR reads anew with MiXCR; each CDR3 protein has one entry. This sample has approximately 190,000 distinct CDR3 sequences, with approximately 86% found just once. Findings and caveats of the study: Presence in all five tumor regions was observed for only about 7.5-25% of top clones. Between tumor regions, pairs overlapped more than tumor-adjacent and tumor-blood pairs did.

The TCR originated in a man aged 40-49 years with primary liver carcinoma and hepatitis B virus infection. The chain employs TRBV11-1 and TRBJ2-3; D remains unclear. Sequencing was performed on tumor tissue from primary liver carcinoma. The CDR3, as DNA: TGTGCCAGCAGCTTTATAGGTACAGACTCGCAGTATTTT. Translation gives CASSFIGTDSQYF.